One and the same sample provided the 15 T cell receptor beta chains below, sequenced in a study of beta chain features in type 1 diabetes. Study conclusions and caveats: Significant though moderate, a shortening of TCRB CDR3s appeared in all four CD4+ subsets of Type 1 diabetes patients.

Their specific antigens are unknown. As every portion of the isolated RNA was reverse transcribed, the sequencing read expressed TCRB transcripts. Profiled with immunoSEQ multiplex PCR; TCRdb holds only in-frame clones, not every one. The sample holds 600,000 to 700,000 clones, about an eighth seen once. The material sequenced was naive CD4+ T cells from blood. The receptors shown here come from a man between 18 and 35 years old with type 1 diabetes.

In this sample, this clone turned up a few times. The chain combines TRBV30 with TRBJ1-6, with D uncertain. The CDR3 has 14 amino acids. V lost 4 bases, J lost 6 bases, and 13 bases lay in between. Germline-derived CDR1 and CDR2 are GTSNPN and SVGIG (reference sequence). This CDR3 reads CAWTEGRGNSPLHF. Written as DNA, the CDR3 is TGTGCCTGGACCGAGGGCCGGGGTAATTCACCCCTCCACTTT.

The table lists this clone with a few counts. As DNA, the CDR3 is TGTGCCATCAGTGAGAGAGCGGGGGAATACAATGAGCAGTTCTTC. This encodes CAISERAGEYNEQFF. V is TRBV10-3 and J is TRBJ2-1, with 8 bases fitting TRBD2. Germline V lookup: CDR1 ENHRY, CDR2 SYGVKD. CDR3 length: 15 amino acids. V dropped 2 bases and J dropped 4; count of bases not matched to a gene: 4.

This clone was observed a handful of times. The rearrangement links TRBV6-5 to TRBJ2-5; no reliable D call. V lost 0 bases and J 2 bases, leaving 13 bases between the germline ends. The CDR3 runs 16 residues. Germline V gene lookup returns CDR1 MNHEY and CDR2 SVGAGI. The CDR3 loop reads CASSYSPQVGQETQYF. The DNA of the CDR3 is TGTGCCAGCAGTTACTCGCCACAAGTAGGGCAAGAGACCCAGTACTTC.

The genes are TRBV30 and TRBJ1-1, with 11 bases lining up with TRBD1. Trimming at V came to 7 bases and at J to 4 bases, leaving 14 bases not matched to a gene. From germline, CDR1 is GTSNPN and CDR2 SVGIG (reference sequence). This CDR3 comprises 16 residues. CDR3 nucleotide sequence: TGTGCCTCCTTTTTCGGACAGGGGGCGGGCGGCACTGAAGCTTTCTTT. The encoded protein is CASFFGQGAGGTEAFF. The variable domain in full, completed from reference TRBV30 and TRBJ1-1, reads SQTIHQWPATLVQPVGSPLSLECTVEGTSNPNLYWYRQAAGRGLQLLFYSVGIGQISSEVPQNLSASRPQDRQFILSSKKLLLSDSGFYLCASFFGQGAGGTEAFFGQGTRLTVV.

This clone has more than one count but fewer than ten. The rearrangement uses TRBV6-1 and TRBJ2-1; D is possibly TRBD2 (5 bases). The CDR3 is 15 amino acids. Trimming took 6 bases from V and 0 from J, leaving 12 bases between them. Per germline, CDR1 MNHNS and CDR2 SASEGT. CDR3 in DNA: TGTGCCAGCAGGGACTCGTGGAGCTCCTACAATGAGCAGTTCTTC. This gives the protein CASRDSWSSYNEQFF.

V usage is TRBV2 and J usage is TRBJ1-1; a weak D match, TRBD1 (6 bases). V was cut by 10 bases and J by 3 bases, with 15 bases left in between. Germline V gene lookup returns CDR1 SNHLY and CDR2 FYNNEI. The CDR3 sequence is 13 residues long. CDR3 sequence reads: CAIPKEGDTEAFF. The DNA for the CDR3 is TGTGCCATCCCCAAAGAGGGGGACACTGAAGCTTTCTTT.

This clone was observed a handful of times. This chain uses TRBV7-9 with TRBJ1-2; TRBD1 matches 9 bases. Germline V gives CDR1 SEHNR, CDR2 FQNEAQ (reference sequence). Trimming cost V 4 bases and J 4 bases; bases outside gene matches: 4. The CDR3 consists of 14 residues. The CDR3 is CASSSTGGGYGYTF. The CDR3 coding sequence is TGTGCCAGCAGCTCAACAGGGGGCGGCTATGGCTACACCTTC.

This chain joins TRBV7-9 and TRBJ2-5; possible D gene TRBD1, 6 bases. This CDR3 comprises 15 residues. The V end lost 1 base, the J end lost 0 bases, and 9 bases lay between the germline ends. Germline-derived CDR1 and CDR2 are SEHNR and FQNEAQ (reference sequence). The CDR3 loop reads CASSLGDRNQETQYF. The CDR3 DNA sequence: TGTGCCAGCAGCTTAGGCGACAGGAACCAAGAGACCCAGTACTTC.

The chain links TRBV10-3 to TRBJ2-7; D not certain. The germline V gene encodes CDR1 ENHRY and CDR2 SYGVKD. V was cut by 0 bases and J by 4 bases, with 13 bases left in between. This CDR3 region has 15 residues. The CDR3 coding sequence is TGTGCCATCAGTGAGTCGAACAAGCGTAATTACGAGCAGTACTTC. Its translation: CAISESNKRNYEQYF.

The V gene is TRBV4-2, the J gene TRBJ2-7, with D possibly TRBD1 on 6 matching bases. There are 16 residues in the CDR3. V shed 1 base and J shed 0 bases, with 13 bases lying between them. Germline CDR1 LGHNA, CDR2 YNFKEQ. Written as DNA, the CDR3 is TGTGCCAGCAGCCAAGGGCCCGACAGGAGCTCCTACGAGCAGTACTTC. Translation: CASSQGPDRSSYEQYF.

The chain uses TRBV5-4 and TRBJ2-4; D might be TRBD2 (5 bases). The CDR3 has 13 amino acids. The V gene's germline CDR1 is SGHNT and CDR2 YYREEE (reference sequence). V lost 4 bases and J lost 8, with 13 bases in between. The CDR3 loop is CASSKDGVDIQYF. DNA for the CDR3: TGTGCCAGCAGCAAAGACGGGGTGGACATTCAGTACTTC. The full variable domain, rest sourced from reference TRBV5-4 and TRBJ2-4, is ETGVTQSPTHLIKTRGQQVTLRCSSQSGHNTVSWYQQALGQGPQFIFQYYREEENGRGNFPPRFSGLQFPNYSSELNVNALELDDSALYLCASSKDGVDIQYFGAGTRLSVL.

The rearrangement uses TRBV7-9 and TRBJ1-4, with 7 bases fitting TRBD1. Unmatched junction bases numbered 8, after V lost 6 bases and J lost 7 bases. The CDR3 sequence is 14 residues long. Germline-derived CDR1 and CDR2 are SEHNR and FQNEAQ (reference sequence). CDR3 sequence (DNA): TGTGCCAGCAGGACGACAGGGCCGAGTGAAAAACTGTTTTTT. Its protein product is CASRTTGPSEKLFF.

This clone was found many times. The chain uses TRBV7-2 and TRBJ2-1; no firm D call. CDR1 and CDR2 from the germline V gene are SGHTA and FQGNSA. This CDR3 is built from 13 residues. Trimming removed 5 bases from V and 2 bases from J, with 7 bases in between. DNA of the CDR3: TGTGCCAGCAGCCCCATGCCCTACAATGAGCAGTTCTTC. Translating it yields CASSPMPYNEQFF. Supplemented by reference TRBV7-2 and TRBJ2-1, the full variable domain reads GAGVSQSPSNKVTEKGKDVELRCDPISGHTALYWYRQSLGQGLEFLIYFQGNSAPDKSGLPSDRFSAERTGGSVSTLTIQRTQQEDSAVYLCASSPMPYNEQFFGPGTRLTVL.

The chain links TRBV5-1 to TRBJ1-1; D is unclear. Trimming cost V 0 bases and J 3 bases, with 9 bases left between them. Per the germline V gene, CDR1 is SGHRS and CDR2 is YFSETQ. The CDR3 length is 14 residues. The CDR3, as DNA: TGCGCCAGCAGCTTGGCCTCAGGATACACTGAAGCTTTCTTT. Its protein is CASSLASGYTEAFF.

This clone was seen more than once but under ten times. The gene calls are TRBV15 and TRBJ1-2; D uncertain. The V end was cut by 0 bases, the J end by 2 bases, with 7 bases between. Germline CDR1 LNHNV, CDR2 YYDKDF (reference sequence). The CDR3 length is 14 residues. CDR3 residues: CATSRDVGNYGYTF. Here the CDR3 DNA reads TGTGCCACCAGCAGAGACGTGGGAAACTATGGCTACACCTTC.